Listed here are 2 T cell receptor beta chains from one sample, sequenced in a study of cytomegalovirus exposure and HLA in healthy donors. Profiling relied on immunoSEQ multiplex PCR, and the TCRdb table lists in-frame clones only, not all of them. This sample has 220,000 or so clones, with approximately 87% found just once. The sample was PBMCs. The receptors come from a woman under 30 in good health and CMV-seronegative.

The sample holds a few counts of this clone. The chain links TRBV9 to TRBJ1-6; D remains unclear. V lost 0 bases, J lost 8 bases, and 15 bases lay in between. The germline V gene encodes CDR1 SGDLS and CDR2 YYNGEE. The CDR3 spans 16 residues. The CDR3 sequence is CASSVGSGLSYSPLHF. The CDR3 coding sequence is TGTGCCAGCAGCGTAGGTTCGGGCCTTTCGTATTCACCCCTCCACTTT.

The chain couples TRBV18 to TRBJ1-5; D gene ambiguous. The CDR3 extends over 14 amino acids. Germline V gene lookup returns CDR1 KGHSH and CDR2 LQKENI. V was shortened by 3 bases and J by 3 bases, with 9 bases between the two germline ends. The CDR3, as DNA: TGTGCCAGCTCACCGACGGCTGTCAATCAGCCCCAGCATTTT. Protein sequence: CASSPTAVNQPQHF.